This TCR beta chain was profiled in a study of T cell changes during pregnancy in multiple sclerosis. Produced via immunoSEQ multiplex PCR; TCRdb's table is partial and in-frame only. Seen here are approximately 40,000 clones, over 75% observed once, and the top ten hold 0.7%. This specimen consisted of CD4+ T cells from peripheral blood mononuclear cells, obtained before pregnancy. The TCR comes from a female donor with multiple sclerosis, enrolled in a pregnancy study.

This CDR3 reads CATRSSGGKNNEQFF. CDR3 nucleotides: TGTGCCACCAGATCGAGCGGGGGCAAGAACAATGAGCAGTTCTTC. The chain couples TRBV10-3 to TRBJ2-1; 8 nucleotides agree with TRBD2. After removal of 10 bases from V and 5 bases from J, the junction contained 13 bases not matched to a gene. The germline V gene encodes CDR1 ENHRY and CDR2 SYGVKD. The CDR3 spans 15 residues.